What follows are 18 T cell receptor beta chains derived from one specimen sequenced in a study of cytomegalovirus exposure and HLA in healthy donors. The study ran its PCR with 60 Vbeta and 13 Jbeta primers. This table comes from immunoSEQ multiplex PCR, and its TCRdb copy is limited to in-frame clones, with some not included. The sample holds about 110,000 clones; around 87% are singletons and the top ten take about 1.8%. The material sequenced was PBMCs. All receptors derive from a man between 35 and 55 years old in good health and CMV-seronegative.

The V gene is TRBV11-2, the J gene TRBJ2-7; possible D gene TRBD1, 6 bases. The V end lost 6 bases, the J end lost 3 bases, and 15 bases lay between the germline ends. Germline V gene sequence: CDR1 SGHAT, CDR2 FQNNGV. CDR3 length: 14 residues. The DNA for the CDR3 is TGTGCCAGCAGGCGATCGACAGGTTACTACGAGCAGTACTTC. Its protein is CASRRSTGYYEQYF.

The chain couples TRBV9 to TRBJ1-5, with D hard to call. Looked up from germline, CDR1 is SGDLS and CDR2 is YYNGEE. The CDR3 spans 14 residues. The germline V and J ends were trimmed by 3 bases and 1 base, with 8 bases remaining between them. The CDR3 is CASSGNISNQPQHF. In nucleotides, the CDR3 is TGTGCCAGCAGCGGAAACATAAGCAATCAGCCCCAGCATTTT.

The V gene is TRBV29-1, the J gene TRBJ1-4, with unresolved D. Germline V gene sequence: CDR1 SQVTM, CDR2 ANQGSEA. Trimming removed 5 bases from V and 3 bases from J, with 19 bases in between. This CDR3 comprises 16 residues. CDR3 in DNA: TGCAGCGTTACCCCTCTCAGAGACGGGGCTAATGAAAAACTGTTTTTT. It encodes CSVTPLRDGANEKLFF.

V and J are TRBV7-2 and TRBJ2-7; 15 bases map to TRBD2. Germline CDR1 and CDR2: SGHTA and FQGNSA. The CDR3 loop spans 16 amino acids. Trimming removed 0 bases from V and 4 bases from J; junction bases left unmatched: 1. The CDR3 here is CASSLAGTSGGYEQYF. The CDR3 DNA reads TGTGCCAGCAGCTTAGCGGGGACTAGCGGGGGGTACGAGCAGTACTTC.

V is TRBV7-2 and J is TRBJ2-2, with a possible D match to TRBD2 (5 bases). Deletions cut 4 bases from V and 3 bases from J, with 12 bases between. CDR3 length equals 15 residues. Germline V gene sequence: CDR1 SGHTA, CDR2 FQGNSA. DNA of the CDR3: TGTGCCAGCAGCTCCGGACTCCTTTACACCGGGGAGCTGTTTTTT. Amino acid sequence: CASSSGLLYTGELFF.

The chain has TRBV5-4 and TRBJ1-2; no clear D gene. CDR1 is SGHNT, CDR2 YYREEE, per germline (reference sequence). The CDR3 is 15 residues long. Trimming shortened V by 0 bases and J by 0 bases, and 9 bases separated the two germline ends. Here the CDR3 reads CASSLERQSNYGYTF. The DNA of the CDR3 is TGTGCCAGCAGCTTGGAGCGGCAGTCTAACTATGGCTACACCTTC.

The genes are TRBV5-4 and TRBJ2-7, with D unclear. Trimming took 0 bases from V and 4 from J, leaving 8 bases between them. This CDR3 has 13 residues. Germline CDR1 reads SGHNT; CDR2 reads YYREEE (reference sequence). In DNA form, the CDR3 reads TGTGCCAGCAGCTTGGAACAAGTTTACGAGCAGTACTTC. Amino acids: CASSLEQVYEQYF.

CDR3 sequence reads: CASSLRSGGTEAFF. For the CDR3, the DNA is TGTGCCAGCAGCTTACGATCCGGGGGCACTGAAGCTTTCTTT. The chain is built from TRBV13 and TRBJ1-1; D perhaps matches TRBD1 (5 bases). The CDR3 length is 14 residues. Germline CDR1 PRHDT, CDR2 FYEKMQ (reference sequence). The V end was cut by 2 bases, the J end by 4 bases, with 11 bases between.

This clone appeared once. The same CDR3 can be traced to other DNA sequences in this sample. This rearrangement joins TRBV6-5 to TRBJ1-1; perhaps TRBD1 as D (5 bases). Germline V lookup: CDR1 MNHEY, CDR2 SVGAGI. V lost 5 bases and J 1 base, leaving 8 bases between the germline ends. The CDR3 sequence is 13 residues long. Here the CDR3 reads CASSPRGNTEAFF. The CDR3, as DNA: TGTGCCAGCAGTCCAAGGGGGAACACTGAAGCTTTCTTT.

This chain links TRBV5-1 with TRBJ2-7; D is uncertain. From germline, CDR1 is SGHRS and CDR2 YFSETQ. V was pared by 5 bases and J by 0 bases, with 9 bases between. CDR3 length equals 13 residues. In DNA form, the CDR3 reads TGCGCCAGCAGTGGGCAGAGCTCCTACGAGCAGTACTTC. It specifies CASSGQSSYEQYF.

The rearrangement links TRBV9 to TRBJ1-2, with 8 bases lining up with TRBD1. The J segment lost 8 bases and the V segment lost 3 bases, leaving 9 bases of the junction unmatched. This CDR3 has 14 amino acids. Per the germline V gene, CDR1 is SGDLS and CDR2 is YYNGEE. CDR3 protein: CASSAIQGVGGYTF. In nucleotides, the CDR3 is TGTGCCAGCAGCGCGATACAGGGGGTGGGAGGCTACACCTTC.

The chain links TRBV5-1 to TRBJ1-6; maybe TRBD1 (5 bases). Germline assignment: CDR1 SGHRS and CDR2 YFSETQ. The V gene lost 0 bases and the J gene lost 9 bases, with 13 bases spanning the gap. CDR3 length: 15 amino acids. The CDR3 sequence is CASSLVPGASSPLHF. In DNA, the CDR3 is TGCGCCAGCAGCTTGGTTCCTGGGGCGAGTTCACCCCTCCACTTT.

This clone was observed a single time. The chain joins TRBV5-4 to TRBJ1-1; 8 bases are shared with TRBD1. This CDR3 has 13 amino acids. Trimming at V came to 4 bases and at J to 8 bases, leaving 7 bases not matched to a gene. Germline lookup yields CDR1 SGHNT and CDR2 YYREEE (reference sequence). The CDR3 protein is CASSEGQEVEAFF. The CDR3 nucleotides are TGTGCCAGCAGCGAGGGACAGGAGGTCGAAGCTTTCTTT. Together with reference TRBV5-4 and TRBJ1-1, the CDR3 gives the full variable domain: ETGVTQSPTHLIKTRGQQVTLRCSSQSGHNTVSWYQQALGQGPQFIFQYYREEENGRGNFPPRFSGLQFPNYSSELNVNALELDDSALYLCASSEGQEVEAFFGQGTRLTVV.

The chain links TRBV5-1 to TRBJ1-2; possibly TRBD1 for D (6 bases). V was shortened by 4 bases and J by 4 bases, with 20 bases between the two germline ends. The CDR3 runs to 16 residues. Germline V gene data show CDR1 as SGHRS and CDR2 as YFSETQ. The CDR3 loop reads CASSQETTGGSYGYTF. The CDR3 DNA reads TGCGCCAGCAGCCAGGAGACGACAGGCGGTAGCTATGGCTACACCTTC. The full variable domain, its missing parts supplied by reference TRBV5-1 and TRBJ1-2, is KAGVTQTPRYLIKTRGQQVTLSCSPISGHRSVSWYQQTPGQGLQFLFEYFSETQRNKGNFPGRFSGRQFSNSRSEMNVSTLELGDSALYLCASSQETTGGSYGYTFGSGTRLTVV.

The chain joins TRBV21-1 to TRBJ1-2; the D call in the table, TRBD1, was not verified against the DNA. TRBV21-1 is a listed pseudogene. This CDR3 contains 16 residues. CDR3 coding DNA: TGTGCCAGCAGCAAAGGCGCAGGGGTGAGTGACTATGGCTACACCTTC. Protein product: CASSKGAGVSDYGYTF.

The chain carries TRBV18 and TRBJ2-1; 8 bases align to TRBD1. The CDR3 extends over 15 amino acids. The trim removed 3 bases at V and 5 bases at J, leaving 6 bases unmatched. CDR1 is KGHSH and CDR2 is LQKENI in the germline V gene. Here the CDR3 reads CASSPRTGFDNEQFF. The CDR3 DNA reads TGTGCCAGCTCACCCCGGACAGGGTTCGACAATGAGCAGTTCTTC.

The CDR3 sequence is CASSEIGFGDTQYF. The CDR3 DNA reads as TGTGCCAGCAGCGAAATTGGTTTCGGGGATACGCAGTATTTT. This chain connects TRBV11-2 to TRBJ2-3, with D uncertain. This CDR3 is built from 14 residues. Looked up from germline, CDR1 is SGHAT and CDR2 is FQNNGV. V lost 5 bases and J 6 bases, leaving 15 bases between the germline ends.

CDR3 in amino acids: CASSPITGQKETQYF. CDR3 sequence (DNA): TGTGCCAGCAGCCCAATAACGGGACAGAAAGAGACCCAGTACTTC. This rearrangement joins TRBV25-1 to TRBJ2-5, with 7 positions matching TRBD1. The V and J ends lost 6 bases and 3 bases, in that order; junction bases with no gene match: 10. There are 15 residues in the CDR3. Germline CDR1 MGHDK, CDR2 SYGVNS.